This T cell receptor beta chain is drawn from a study of T-cell reconstitution after alpha-beta-depleted transplantation in children. Germline V gene lookup returns CDR1 SGHTA and CDR2 FQGNSA. The CDR3 has 14 residues. Trimming removed 4 bases from V and 8 bases from J; junction bases left unmatched: 10. This clonotype has at least ten counts. A library of TCRbeta sequences, prepared with unique molecular identifiers, was generated. A single record per CDR3 protein comes from TCRdb applying MiXCR to the PCR reads. The sample holds under 300,000 distinct CDR3 sequences, 11% seen once. This sequence was found in a male patient under 10 years old who had a stem cell transplant for chronic granulomatous disease, so the T cells may come from the graft donor. The chain joins TRBV7-2 to TRBJ1-2; 7 bases map to TRBD1. The specimen was peripheral blood, collected 180 days after TCRalphabeta/CD19-depleted stem cell transplant. CDR3 sequence (DNA): TGTGCCAGCAGCTCCGCACAGGGGAGAGAGGGCTACACCTTC. It codes for CASSSAQGREGYTF.